This TCR beta chain was found in a study of shared clonotypes between healthy human individuals. The unsorted PBMC replicate PCRs were performed with about 0.3 ug DNA, tens of thousands of T cell genomes. The sequencing of unsorted PBMC DNA took place on ten immunoSEQ deep assay plates. TCRdb's copy holds only in-frame clones and misses some; the assay was immunoSEQ multiplex PCR. The repertoire holds about 510,000 clones, with about 80% as singletons. This CDR3 region has 15 residues. Deletions cut 5 bases from V and 2 bases from J, with 13 bases between. The germline CDR1 and CDR2 sequences are SGHTA and FQGNSA. Donors comprised healthy HIV-negative adults lacking recent acute infections or vaccinations. Approximately 81 million PBMCs went into genomic DNA for unsorted samples.

This chain joins TRBV7-2 and TRBJ1-5, with a weak D call TRBD1 (6 bases). Sequencing was performed on PBMCs. The source is a woman between 40 and 50 years old in good health. Some clones in this sample may be carry-over from other donors' samples. CDR3 sequence: CASSPRGARNQPQHF. The CDR3 DNA sequence: TGTGCCAGCAGCCCGAGGGGGGCCCGCAATCAGCCCCAGCATTTT. The full variable domain, in which reference TRBV7-2 and TRBJ1-5 provide the parts outside the CDR3, is GAGVSQSPSNKVTEKGKDVELRCDPISGHTALYWYRQSLGQGLEFLIYFQGNSAPDKSGLPSDRFSAERTGGSVSTLTIQRTQQEDSAVYLCASSPRGARNQPQHFGDGTRLSIL.